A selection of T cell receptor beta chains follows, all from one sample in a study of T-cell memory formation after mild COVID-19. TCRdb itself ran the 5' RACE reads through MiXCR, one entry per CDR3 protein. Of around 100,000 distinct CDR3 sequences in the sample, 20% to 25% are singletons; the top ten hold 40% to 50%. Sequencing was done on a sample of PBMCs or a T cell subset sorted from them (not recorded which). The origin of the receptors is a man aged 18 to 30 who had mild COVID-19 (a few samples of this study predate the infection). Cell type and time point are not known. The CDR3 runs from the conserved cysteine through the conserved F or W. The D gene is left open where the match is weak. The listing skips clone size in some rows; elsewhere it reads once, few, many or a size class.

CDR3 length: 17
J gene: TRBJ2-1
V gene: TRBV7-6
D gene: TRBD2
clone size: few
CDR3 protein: CASSLGLAGGPYNEQFF
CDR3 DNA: TGTGCCAGCAGCTTGGGACTAGCGGGGGGGCCCTACAATGAGCAGTTCTTC

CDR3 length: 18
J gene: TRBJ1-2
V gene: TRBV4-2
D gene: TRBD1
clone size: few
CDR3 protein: CASSQEPGGTGVGYGYTF
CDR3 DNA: TGTGCCAGCAGCCAAGAGCCTGGTGGGACAGGGGTTGGCTATGGCTACACCTTC

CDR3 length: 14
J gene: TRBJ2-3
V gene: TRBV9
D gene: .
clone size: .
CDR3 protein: CASSVGVRGDTQYF
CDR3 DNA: TGTGCCAGCAGCGTAGGGGTGCGCGGAGATACGCAGTATTTT

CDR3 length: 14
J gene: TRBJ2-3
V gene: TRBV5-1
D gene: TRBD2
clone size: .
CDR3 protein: CASSSRDYVDTQYF
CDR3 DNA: TGCGCCAGCAGCTCCCGGGACTACGTAGATACGCAGTATTTT

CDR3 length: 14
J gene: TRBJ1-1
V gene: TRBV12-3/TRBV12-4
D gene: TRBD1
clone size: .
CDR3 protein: CASRPGQGYTEAFF
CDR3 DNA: TGTGCCAGCAGACCCGGACAGGGGTACACTGAAGCTTTCTTT

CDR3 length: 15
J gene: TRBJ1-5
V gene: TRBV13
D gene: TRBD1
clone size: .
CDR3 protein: CASSLGGGANQPQHF
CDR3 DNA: TGTGCCAGCAGCTTAGGAGGGGGCGCGAATCAGCCCCAGCATTTT

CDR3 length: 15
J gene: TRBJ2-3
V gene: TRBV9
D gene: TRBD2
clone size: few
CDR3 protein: CASSVEAGDGKAQYF
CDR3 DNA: TGTGCCAGCAGCGTAGAGGCGGGGGACGGTAAAGCGCAGTATTTT

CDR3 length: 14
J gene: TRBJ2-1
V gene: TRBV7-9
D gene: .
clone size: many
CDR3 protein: CASSWRGSTYEQFF
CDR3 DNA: TGTGCCAGCAGCTGGCGGGGCAGCACATATGAGCAGTTCTTC

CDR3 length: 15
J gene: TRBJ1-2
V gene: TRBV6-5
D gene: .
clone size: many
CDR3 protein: CASSSGGGRGYGYTF
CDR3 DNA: TGTGCCAGCAGTTCCGGCGGAGGGCGAGGCTATGGCTACACCTTC

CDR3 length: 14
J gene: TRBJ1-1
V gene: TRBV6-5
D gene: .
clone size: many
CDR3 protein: CASSHLTGGTEAFF
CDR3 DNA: TGTGCCAGCAGCCATCTGACAGGTGGCACTGAAGCTTTCTTT

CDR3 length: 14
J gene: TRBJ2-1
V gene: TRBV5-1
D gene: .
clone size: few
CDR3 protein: CASSLVGGADEQFF
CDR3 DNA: TGCGCCAGCAGCTTGGTGGGGGGGGCTGATGAGCAGTTCTTC

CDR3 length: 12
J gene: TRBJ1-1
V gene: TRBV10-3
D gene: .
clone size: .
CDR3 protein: CAISDPVREAFF
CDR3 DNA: TGTGCCATCAGTGACCCCGTCCGTGAAGCTTTCTTT

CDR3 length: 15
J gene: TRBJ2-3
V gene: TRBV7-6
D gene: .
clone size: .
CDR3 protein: CASSYRSRGPDTQYF
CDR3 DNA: TGTGCCAGCAGCTATAGGAGCCGGGGGCCAGATACGCAGTATTTT

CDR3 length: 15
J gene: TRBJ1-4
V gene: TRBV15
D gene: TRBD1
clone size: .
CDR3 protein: CATSRTGTVNEKLFF
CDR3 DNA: TGTGCCACCAGCAGAACCGGGACAGTTAATGAAAAACTGTTTTTT

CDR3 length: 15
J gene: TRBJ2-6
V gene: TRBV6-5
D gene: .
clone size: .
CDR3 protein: CASSDTFSGANVLTF
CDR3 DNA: TGTGCCAGCAGTGACACTTTCTCTGGGGCCAACGTCCTGACTTTC

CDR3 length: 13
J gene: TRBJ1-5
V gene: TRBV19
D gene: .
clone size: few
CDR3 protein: CASSYRDNQPQHF
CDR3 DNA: TGTGCCAGTAGTTACAGAGACAATCAGCCCCAGCATTTT

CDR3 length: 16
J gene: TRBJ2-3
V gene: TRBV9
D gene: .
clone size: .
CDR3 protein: CASSVATARSTDTQYF
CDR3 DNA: TGTGCCAGCAGCGTAGCGACAGCGAGGAGCACAGATACGCAGTATTTT

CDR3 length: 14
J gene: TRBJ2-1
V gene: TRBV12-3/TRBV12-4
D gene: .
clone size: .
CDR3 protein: CASSLASSYNEQFF
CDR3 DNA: TGTGCCAGCAGTTTAGCTAGCTCCTACAATGAGCAGTTCTTC

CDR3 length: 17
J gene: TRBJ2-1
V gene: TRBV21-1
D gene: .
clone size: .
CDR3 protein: CASSKVGDRGPYNEQFF
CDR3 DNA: TGTGCCAGCAGCAAAGTGGGGGACAGGGGGCCTTATAATGAGCAGTTCTTC

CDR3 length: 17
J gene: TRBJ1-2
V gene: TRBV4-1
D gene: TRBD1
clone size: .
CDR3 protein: CASSQAGTGVFVYGYTF
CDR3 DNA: TGCGCCAGCAGCCAAGCGGGGACAGGGGTTTTCGTCTATGGCTACACCTTC

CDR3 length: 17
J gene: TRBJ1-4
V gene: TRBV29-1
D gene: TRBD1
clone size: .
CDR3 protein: CSVEEAVPGQGGEKLFF
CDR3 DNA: TGCAGCGTTGAAGAAGCTGTACCGGGACAGGGAGGAGAAAAACTGTTTTTT

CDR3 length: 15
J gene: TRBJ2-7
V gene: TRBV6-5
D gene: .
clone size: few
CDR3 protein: CASSYSVVSSYEQYF
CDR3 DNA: TGTGCCAGCAGTTACTCGGTAGTAAGCTCCTACGAGCAGTACTTC

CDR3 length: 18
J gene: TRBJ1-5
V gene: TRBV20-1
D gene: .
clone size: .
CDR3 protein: CSARAKSPLDGFNQPQHF
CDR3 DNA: TGCAGTGCTAGAGCCAAGTCCCCTCTCGACGGATTCAATCAGCCCCAGCATTTT

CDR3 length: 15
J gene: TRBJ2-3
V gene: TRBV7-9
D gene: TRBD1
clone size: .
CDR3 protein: CASSFTGVGTDTQYF
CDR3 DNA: TGTGCCAGCAGCTTTACAGGGGTCGGGACAGATACGCAGTATTTT

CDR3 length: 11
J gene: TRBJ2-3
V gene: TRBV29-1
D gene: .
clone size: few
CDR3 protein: CSVDRGNTQYF
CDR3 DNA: TGCAGCGTAGATAGGGGAAATACGCAGTATTTT

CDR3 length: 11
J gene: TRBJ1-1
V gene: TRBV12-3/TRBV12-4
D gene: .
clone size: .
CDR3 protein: CASRRTGEAFF
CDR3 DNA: TGTGCCAGCAGACGGACGGGGGAAGCTTTCTTT

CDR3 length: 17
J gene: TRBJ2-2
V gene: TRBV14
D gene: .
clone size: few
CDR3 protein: CASSQAGQSKNTGELFF
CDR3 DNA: TGTGCCAGCAGCCAAGCTGGCCAGAGTAAGAACACCGGGGAGCTGTTTTTT

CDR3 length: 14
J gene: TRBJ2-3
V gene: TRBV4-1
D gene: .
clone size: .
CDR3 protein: CASSGTLDPITQYF
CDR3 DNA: TGCGCCAGCAGCGGAACCTTGGACCCCATCACGCAGTATTTT

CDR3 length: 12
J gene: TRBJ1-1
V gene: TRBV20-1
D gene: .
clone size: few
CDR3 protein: CSARPRETEAFF
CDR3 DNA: TGCAGTGCACGCCCTCGGGAAACTGAAGCTTTCTTT

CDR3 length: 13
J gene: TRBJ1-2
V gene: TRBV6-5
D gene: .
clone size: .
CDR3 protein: CAISEGIDYGYTF
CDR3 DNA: TGTGCCATCTCAGAGGGTATTGACTATGGCTACACCTTC

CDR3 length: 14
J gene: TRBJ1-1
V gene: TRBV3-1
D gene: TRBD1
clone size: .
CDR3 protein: CASSQFTGGSEAFF
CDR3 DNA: TGTGCCAGCAGCCAGTTTACAGGGGGTAGTGAAGCTTTCTTT

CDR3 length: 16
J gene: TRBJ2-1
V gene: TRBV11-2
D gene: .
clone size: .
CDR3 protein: CASSHLAGIGYNEQFF
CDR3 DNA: TGTGCCAGCAGCCATCTTGCAGGGATTGGATACAATGAGCAGTTCTTC

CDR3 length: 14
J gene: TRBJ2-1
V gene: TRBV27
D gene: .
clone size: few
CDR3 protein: CASSPLGITAEQFF
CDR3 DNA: TGTGCCAGCAGCCCTCTGGGAATAACGGCTGAGCAGTTCTTC

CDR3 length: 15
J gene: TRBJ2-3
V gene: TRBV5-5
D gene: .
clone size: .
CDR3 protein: CASSWGNAGTDTQYF
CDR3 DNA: TGTGCCAGCAGCTGGGGGAACGCTGGCACAGATACGCAGTATTTT

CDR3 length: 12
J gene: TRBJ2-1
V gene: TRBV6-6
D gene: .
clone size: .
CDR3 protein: CASSPGVREQFF
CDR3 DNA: TGTGCCAGCAGCCCCGGGGTTAGGGAGCAGTTCTTC

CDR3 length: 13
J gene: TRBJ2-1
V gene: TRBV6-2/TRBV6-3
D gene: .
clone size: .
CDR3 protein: CASTGHPYNEQFF
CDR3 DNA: TGTGCCAGCACGGGACACCCGTACAATGAGCAGTTCTTC